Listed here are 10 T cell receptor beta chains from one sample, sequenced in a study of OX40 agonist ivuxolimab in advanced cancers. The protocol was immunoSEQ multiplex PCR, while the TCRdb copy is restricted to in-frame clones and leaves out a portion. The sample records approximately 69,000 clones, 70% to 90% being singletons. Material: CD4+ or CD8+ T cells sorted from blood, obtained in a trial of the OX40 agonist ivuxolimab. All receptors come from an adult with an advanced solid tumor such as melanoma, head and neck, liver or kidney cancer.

DNA of the CDR3: TGCGCCAGCAGTGAGTCGGCAGGGATAACCGGGGAGCTGTTTTTT. Translated, it gives CASSESAGITGELFF. V is TRBV10-1 and J is TRBJ2-2; D is perhaps TRBD1 (5 bases). Germline lookup yields CDR1 WNHNN and CDR2 SYGVQD (reference sequence). V lost 0 bases and J 5 bases, leaving 10 bases between the germline ends. This CDR3 spans 15 amino acids.

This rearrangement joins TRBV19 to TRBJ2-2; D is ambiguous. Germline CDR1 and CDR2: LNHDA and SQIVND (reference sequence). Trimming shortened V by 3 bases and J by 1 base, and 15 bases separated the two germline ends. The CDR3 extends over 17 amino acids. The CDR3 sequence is CASSIAAGFLNTGELFF. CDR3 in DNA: TGTGCCAGTAGTATCGCCGCCGGGTTTTTGAACACCGGGGAGCTGTTTTTT.

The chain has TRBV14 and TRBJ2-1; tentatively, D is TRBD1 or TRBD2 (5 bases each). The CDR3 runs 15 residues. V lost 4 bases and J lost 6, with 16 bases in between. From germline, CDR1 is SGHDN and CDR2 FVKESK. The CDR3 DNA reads TGTGCCAGCAGCCCGCCCGGGACCCGGTTCAATGAGCAGTTCTTC. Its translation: CASSPPGTRFNEQFF.

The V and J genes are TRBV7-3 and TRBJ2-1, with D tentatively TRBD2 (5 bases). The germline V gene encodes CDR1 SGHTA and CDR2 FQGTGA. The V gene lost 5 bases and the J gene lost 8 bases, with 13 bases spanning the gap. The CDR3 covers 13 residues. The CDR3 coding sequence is TGTGCCAGCAGCAAAACTAGGGTTGATGAGCAGTTCTTC. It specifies CASSKTRVDEQFF.

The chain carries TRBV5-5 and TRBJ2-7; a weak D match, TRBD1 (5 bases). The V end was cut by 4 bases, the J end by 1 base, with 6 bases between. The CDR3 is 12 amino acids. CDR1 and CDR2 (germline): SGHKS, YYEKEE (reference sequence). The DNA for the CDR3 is TGTGCCAGCAGCGCAGGGTCCTACGAGCAGTACTTC. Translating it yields CASSAGSYEQYF.

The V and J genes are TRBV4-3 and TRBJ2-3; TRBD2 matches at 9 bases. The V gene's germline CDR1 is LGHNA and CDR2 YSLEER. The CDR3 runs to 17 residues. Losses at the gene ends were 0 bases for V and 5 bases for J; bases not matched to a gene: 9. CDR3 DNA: TGCGCCAGCAGCCAAGACTGGCGGGGGGGCCGTTTAGATACGCAGTATTTT. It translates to CASSQDWRGGRLDTQYF.

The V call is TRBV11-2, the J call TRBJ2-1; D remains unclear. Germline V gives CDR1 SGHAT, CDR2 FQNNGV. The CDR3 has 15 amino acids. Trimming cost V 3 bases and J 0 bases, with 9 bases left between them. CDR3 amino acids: CASSFAPSSYNEQFF. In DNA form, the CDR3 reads TGTGCCAGCAGCTTTGCACCTAGCTCCTACAATGAGCAGTTCTTC.

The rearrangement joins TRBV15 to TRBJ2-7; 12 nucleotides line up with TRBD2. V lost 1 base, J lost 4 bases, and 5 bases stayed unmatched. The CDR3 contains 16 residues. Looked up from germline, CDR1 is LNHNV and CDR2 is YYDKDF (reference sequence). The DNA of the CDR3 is TGTGCCACCAGCAGAGGCCTGACTAGCGGGAGTTACGAGCAGTACTTC. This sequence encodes CATSRGLTSGSYEQYF.

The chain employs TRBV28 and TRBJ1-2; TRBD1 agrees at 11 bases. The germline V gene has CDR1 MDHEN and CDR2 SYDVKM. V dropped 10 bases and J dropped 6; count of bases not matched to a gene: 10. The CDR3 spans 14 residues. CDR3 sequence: CATRTGGARNGYTF. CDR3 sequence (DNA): TGTGCCACCAGGACAGGGGGCGCTAGGAATGGCTACACCTTC.

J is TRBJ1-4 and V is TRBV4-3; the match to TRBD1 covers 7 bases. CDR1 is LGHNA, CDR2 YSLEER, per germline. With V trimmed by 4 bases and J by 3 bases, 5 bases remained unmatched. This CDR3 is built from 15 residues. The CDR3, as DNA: TGCGCCAGCAGCCCCCTAGGACAGGCTAATGAAAAACTGTTTTTT. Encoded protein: CASSPLGQANEKLFF.